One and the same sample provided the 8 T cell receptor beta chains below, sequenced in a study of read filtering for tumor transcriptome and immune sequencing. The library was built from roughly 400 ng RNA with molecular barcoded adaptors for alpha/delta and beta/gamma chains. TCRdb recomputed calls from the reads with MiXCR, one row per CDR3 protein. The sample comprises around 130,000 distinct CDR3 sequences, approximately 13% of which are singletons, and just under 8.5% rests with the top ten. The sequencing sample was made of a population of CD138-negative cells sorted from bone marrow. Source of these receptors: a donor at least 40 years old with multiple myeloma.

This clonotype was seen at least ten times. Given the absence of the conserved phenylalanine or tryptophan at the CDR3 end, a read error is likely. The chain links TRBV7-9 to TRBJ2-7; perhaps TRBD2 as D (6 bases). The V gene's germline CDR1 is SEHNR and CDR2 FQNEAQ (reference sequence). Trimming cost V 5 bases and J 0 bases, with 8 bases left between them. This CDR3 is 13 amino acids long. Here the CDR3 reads CASSRDFSYEQYS. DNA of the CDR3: TGTGCCAGCAGCAGGGACTTCTCCTACGAGCAGTACTCC.

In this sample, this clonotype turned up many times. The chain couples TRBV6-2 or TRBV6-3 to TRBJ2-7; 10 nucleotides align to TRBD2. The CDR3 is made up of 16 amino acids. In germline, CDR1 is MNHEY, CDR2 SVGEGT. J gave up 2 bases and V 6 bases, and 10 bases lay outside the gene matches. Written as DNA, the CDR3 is TGTGCCAGCAGCCCCGCCCGGACTAGCGGAACCTACGAGCAGTACTTC. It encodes CASSPARTSGTYEQYF.

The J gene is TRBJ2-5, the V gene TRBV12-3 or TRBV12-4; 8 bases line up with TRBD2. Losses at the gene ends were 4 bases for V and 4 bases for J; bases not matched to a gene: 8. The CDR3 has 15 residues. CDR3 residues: CASSYTGTRIETQYF. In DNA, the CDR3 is TGTGCCAGCAGTTACACCGGGACTAGAATAGAGACCCAGTACTTC.

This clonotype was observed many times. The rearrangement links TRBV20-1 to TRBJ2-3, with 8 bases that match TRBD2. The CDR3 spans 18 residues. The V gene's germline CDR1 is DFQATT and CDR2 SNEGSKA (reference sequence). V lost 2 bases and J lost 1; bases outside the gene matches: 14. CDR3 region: CSARRTGREVLRTDTQYF. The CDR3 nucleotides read TGCAGTGCTAGACGGACTGGGCGGGAGGTTCTGCGCACAGATACGCAGTATTTT.

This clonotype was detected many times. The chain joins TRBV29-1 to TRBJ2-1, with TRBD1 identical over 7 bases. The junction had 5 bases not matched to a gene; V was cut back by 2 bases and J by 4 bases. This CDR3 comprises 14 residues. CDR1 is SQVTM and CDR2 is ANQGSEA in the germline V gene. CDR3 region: CSVESGGAYNEQFF. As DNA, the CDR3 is TGCAGCGTTGAATCAGGGGGAGCATACAATGAGCAGTTCTTC.

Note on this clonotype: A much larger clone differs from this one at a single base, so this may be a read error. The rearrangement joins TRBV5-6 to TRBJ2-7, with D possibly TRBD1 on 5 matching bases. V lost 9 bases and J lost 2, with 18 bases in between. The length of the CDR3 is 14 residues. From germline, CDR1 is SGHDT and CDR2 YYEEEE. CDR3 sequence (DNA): TGTGCCACCGAACCCCAGGGCTGCACCTACGAGCAGTACTTC. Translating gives CATEPQGCTYEQYF.

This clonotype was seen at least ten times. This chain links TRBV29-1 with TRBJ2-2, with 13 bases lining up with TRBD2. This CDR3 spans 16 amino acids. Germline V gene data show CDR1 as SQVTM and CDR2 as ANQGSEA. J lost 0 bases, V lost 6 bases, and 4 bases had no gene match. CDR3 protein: CSVEGTSGTNTGELFF. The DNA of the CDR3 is TGCAGCGTGGAGGGGACTAGCGGGACGAACACCGGGGAGCTGTTTTTT.

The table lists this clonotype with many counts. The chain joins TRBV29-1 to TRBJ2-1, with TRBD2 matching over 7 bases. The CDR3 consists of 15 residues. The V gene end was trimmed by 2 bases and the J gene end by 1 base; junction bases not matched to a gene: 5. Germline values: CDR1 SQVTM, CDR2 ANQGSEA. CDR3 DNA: TGCAGCGTTGAATCGAGCGGGGTTTCCTACAATGAGCAGTTCTTC. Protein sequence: CSVESSGVSYNEQFF.